This record concerns one TCR beta chain sequence. The sample originates from a study of T cell changes during pregnancy in multiple sclerosis. Sequenced by immunoSEQ multiplex PCR; TCRdb stores in-frame clones only, minus some. Of some 69,000 clones in the sample, 90% to 95% were seen once. Germline loops: CDR1 SGHRS, CDR2 YFSETQ. V lost 2 bases and J lost 6, with 3 bases in between. The CDR3 extends over 11 amino acids. V usage is TRBV5-1 and J usage is TRBJ2-1; the D is unclear. The receptor was isolated from a female donor in good health, enrolled as a control in a pregnancy study. The sample consisted of peripheral blood, taken in the second trimester of pregnancy. CDR3 sequence: CASSFGNEQFF. The CDR3 DNA sequence: TGCGCCAGCAGCTTCGGCAATGAGCAGTTCTTC.